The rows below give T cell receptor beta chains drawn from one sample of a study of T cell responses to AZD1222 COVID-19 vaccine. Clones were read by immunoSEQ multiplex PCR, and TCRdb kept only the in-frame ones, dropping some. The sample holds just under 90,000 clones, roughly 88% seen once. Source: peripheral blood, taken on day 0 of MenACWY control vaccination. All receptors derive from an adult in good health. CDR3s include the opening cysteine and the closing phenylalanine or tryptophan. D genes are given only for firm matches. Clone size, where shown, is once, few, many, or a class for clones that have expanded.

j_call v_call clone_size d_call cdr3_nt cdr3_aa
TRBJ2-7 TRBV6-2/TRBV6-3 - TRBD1 TGTGCCAGCAGTCTTGGACAGGGGGAAAGCTTC CASSLGQGESF
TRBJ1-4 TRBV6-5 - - TGTGCCAGCAGTTACTCAGGGGGGGGTAAACTGTTTTTT CASSYSGGGKLFF
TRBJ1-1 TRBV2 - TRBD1 TGTGCCAGCATTGCAGGGGGCACTGAAGCTTTCTTT CASIAGGTEAFF
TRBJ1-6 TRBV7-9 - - TGTGCCAGCAGCTTAGACTACAGGAATTCACCCCTCCACTTT CASSLDYRNSPLHF
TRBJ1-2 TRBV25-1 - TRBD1 TGTGCCAGCTCTGACAGGGACTGGGTCGGCTACACCTTC CASSDRDWVGYTF
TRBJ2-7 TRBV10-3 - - TGTGCCATCAGTGAGTTGGATGACGAGCAGTACTTC CAISELDDEQYF
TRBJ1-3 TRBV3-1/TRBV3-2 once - TGTGCCAGCAGCCAAGATATGAGCTCTGGAAACACCATATATTTT CASSQDMSSGNTIYF
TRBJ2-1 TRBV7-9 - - TGTGCCAGCAGCTTAAGGGAGGACCCCCAGGCGGTCTTC CASSLREDPQAVF
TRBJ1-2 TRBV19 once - TGTGCCAGTAGTATTCCCCAGGGGCGCTACTATGGCTACACCTTC CASSIPQGRYYGYTF
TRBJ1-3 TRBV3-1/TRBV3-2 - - TGTGCCAGCAGCCAAGATGTGGGAGCTGGAAACACCATATATTTT CASSQDVGAGNTIYF
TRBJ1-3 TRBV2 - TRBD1 TGTGCCAGCAGCGGGACAGGGAACGGAAACACCATATATTTT CASSGTGNGNTIYF
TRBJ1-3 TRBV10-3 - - TGTGCCATCAGACCAGATTACTCTGGAAACACCATATATTTT CAIRPDYSGNTIYF
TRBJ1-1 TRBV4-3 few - TGCGCCAGCAGCCAAGCAGGGAACACTGAAGCTTTCTTT CASSQAGNTEAFF
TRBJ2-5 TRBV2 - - TGTGCCAGCAGTGAATCGCCAGGGGCTACAGAGACCCAGTACTTC CASSESPGATETQYF
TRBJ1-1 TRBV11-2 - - TGTGCCAGCAGCTTAGAGGCGGGAATCACTGAAGCTTTCTTT CASSLEAGITEAFF
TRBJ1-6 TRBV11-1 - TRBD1 TGTGCCAGCAGCCGTCGACAGGGGCAAAATTCACCCCTCCACTTT CASSRRQGQNSPLHF
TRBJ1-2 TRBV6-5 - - TGTGCCAGCAGTTGGGACGGAAAGCCCTTCTATGGCTACACCTTC CASSWDGKPFYGYTF
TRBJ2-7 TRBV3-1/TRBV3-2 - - TGTGCCAGCAGCCAAGAACCTTACGAGCAGTACTTC CASSQEPYEQYF
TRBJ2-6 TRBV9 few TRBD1 TGTGCCAGCAGCGCCAGAGGACAGGAAAACTCTGGGGCCAACGTCCTGACTTTC CASSARGQENSGANVLTF
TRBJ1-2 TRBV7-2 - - TGTGCCAGCAGCTTAAACTCACCCTCTAACTATGGCTACACCTTC CASSLNSPSNYGYTF
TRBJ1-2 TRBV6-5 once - TGTGCCAGCAGTTACGCGACCGCCCTAGGAGGCTACACCTTC CASSYATALGGYTF
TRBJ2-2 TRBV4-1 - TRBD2 TGCGCCAGCAGCCGAGGACTAGCGGGGGGGAACACCGGGGAGCTGTTTTTT CASSRGLAGGNTGELFF
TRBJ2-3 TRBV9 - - TGTGCCAGCAGCGTAACAGGTTTTGATACGCAGTATTTT CASSVTGFDTQYF
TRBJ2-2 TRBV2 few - TGTGCCAGCAGTCCGGGACGGAACACCGGGGAGCTGTTTTTT CASSPGRNTGELFF
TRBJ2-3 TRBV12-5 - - TGTGCTAGTGGTTTGATGCTAGATACGCAGTATTTT CASGLMLDTQYF
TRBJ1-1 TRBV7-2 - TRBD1 TGTGCCAGCAGCCCTTCGACAGGGCGAGCTTTCTTT CASSPSTGRAFF
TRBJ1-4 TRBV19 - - TGTGCCAGTAGTATAGAACGGGACGGGCAGAATGAAAAACTGTTTTTT CASSIERDGQNEKLFF
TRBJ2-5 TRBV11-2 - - TGTGCCAGCAGCCTAGGACAGCCTAGCCAAGAGACCCAGTACTTC CASSLGQPSQETQYF
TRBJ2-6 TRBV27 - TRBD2 TGTGCCAGCAAGGCACTAGCGGGGGGGCCGGGGGCCAACGTCCTGACTTTC CASKALAGGPGANVLTF
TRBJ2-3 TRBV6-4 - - TGTGCCAGCAGTGACGGGCGGGGGCCGGGGGATACGCAGTATTTT CASSDGRGPGDTQYF
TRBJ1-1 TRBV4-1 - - TGCGCCAGCAGCCAAGGGTCGGCTTTCTTT CASSQGSAFF
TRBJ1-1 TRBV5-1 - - TGCGCCAGCAGCCAAACCGGGTCGAGAACTGAAGCTTTCTTT CASSQTGSRTEAFF
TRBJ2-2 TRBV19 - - TGTGCCTGTACGGTCGGAACGGGGGACTACACCGGGGAGCTGTTTTTT CACTVGTGDYTGELFF
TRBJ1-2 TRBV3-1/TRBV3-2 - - TGTGCCAGCAGCCAAGTCGGGTCGTATGGCTACACCTTC CASSQVGSYGYTF
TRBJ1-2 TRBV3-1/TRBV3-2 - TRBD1 TGTGCCAGCAGCCTAACAGGGGGTGGCTACACCTTC CASSLTGGGYTF
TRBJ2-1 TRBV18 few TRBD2 TGTGCCAGCCGGGGGCGGACTAGCGGTACCTACAATGAGCAGTTCTTC CASRGRTSGTYNEQFF
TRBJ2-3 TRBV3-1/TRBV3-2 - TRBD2 TGTGCCAGCAGCCGATCTAGCGGGGGCACAGATACGCAGTATTTT CASSRSSGGTDTQYF
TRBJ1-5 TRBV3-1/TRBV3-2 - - TGTGCCAGCAGCCAAGCGGGGCAGGAGGGGTTGGGGGGTCAGCCCCAGCATTTT CASSQAGQEGLGGQPQHF